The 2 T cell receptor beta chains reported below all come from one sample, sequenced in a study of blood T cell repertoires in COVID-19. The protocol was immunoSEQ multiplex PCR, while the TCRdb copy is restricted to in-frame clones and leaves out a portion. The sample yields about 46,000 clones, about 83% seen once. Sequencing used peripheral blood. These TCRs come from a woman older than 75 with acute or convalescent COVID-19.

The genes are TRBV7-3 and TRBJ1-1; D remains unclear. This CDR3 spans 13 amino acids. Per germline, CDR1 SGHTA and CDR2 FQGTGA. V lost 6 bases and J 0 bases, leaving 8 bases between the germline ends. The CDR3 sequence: CASSPSMNTEAFF. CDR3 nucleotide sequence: TGTGCCAGCAGTCCATCAATGAACACTGAAGCTTTCTTT.

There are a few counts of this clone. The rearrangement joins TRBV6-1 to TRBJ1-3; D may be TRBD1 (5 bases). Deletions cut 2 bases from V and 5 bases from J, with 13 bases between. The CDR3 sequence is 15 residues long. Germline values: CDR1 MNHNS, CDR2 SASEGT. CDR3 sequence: CASSESGVSRNTIYF. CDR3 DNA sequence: TGTGCCAGCAGTGAATCGGGGGTTTCCAGAAACACCATATATTTT.